This T cell receptor (beta chain) was captured by sequencing in a study of response to subunit inactivated influenza vaccine. Study results and caveats: It was suggested by the authors that few new T cells are recruited by each seasonal influenza vaccination.

TCRdb re-called the RT-PCR reads with MiXCR, one entry per CDR3 protein. The sample holds approximately 530,000 distinct CDR3 sequences; around 8% are singletons and the top ten take 10% to 15%. Worth noting for this clonotype: Its specificity is unknown.

The CDR3 is made up of 17 amino acids. The germline gives CDR1 DFQATT, CDR2 SNEGSKA (reference sequence). After removal of 5 bases from V and 2 bases from J, the junction contained 15 bases not matched to a gene. The V gene is TRBV20-1, the J gene TRBJ2-3, with 8 bases fitting TRBD1. The source is a man between 50 and 75 years old who received an inactivated influenza vaccine. Sequencing used PBMCs from blood, obtained less than 30 months after vaccination. CDR3 region: CSARQGREPDPTDTQYF. CDR3 in DNA: TGCAGTGCTCGACAGGGGCGAGAACCGGACCCCACAGATACGCAGTATTTT.